This T cell receptor beta chain was profiled in a study of T cell repertoires in cytomegalovirus infection. On the study more broadly: CMV epitopes used comprised recently identified HLA-C-restricted ones and well-studied HLA-B-restricted ones. Findings and limits, study-wide: The ex vivo response was dominated by HLA-C-restricted CMV-specific TCR beta clonotypes.

The sample holds a few counts of this clonotype. Its target is unknown. Germline CDR1 MNHNY, CDR2 SVGAGI (reference sequence). The V gene end was trimmed by 6 bases and the J gene end by 6 bases; junction bases not matched to a gene: 10. CDR3 length equals 15 residues. TCRdb called the reads again in MiXCR, with one record for every CDR3 protein. The sample contains about 280,000 distinct CDR3 sequences, around 20% of which appear only once. The input for sequencing was cultured PBMCs, taken from culture after CMV antigen stimulation. The chain combines TRBV6-6 with TRBJ1-4, with 7 nucleotides matching TRBD1. This sequence originates from a human donor in good health (CMV status not recorded). Some clones in this sample may be carry-over from other donors' samples. CDR3 region: CASSYRGQNHEKLFF. The CDR3 DNA sequence: TGTGCCAGCAGCTACCGGGGACAGAACCATGAAAAACTGTTTTTT.